The rows below give T cell receptor beta chains drawn from one sample of a study of cytomegalovirus exposure and HLA in healthy donors. Clones were read by immunoSEQ multiplex PCR, and TCRdb kept only the in-frame ones, dropping some. The profile covers some 84,000 clones, with under 95% appearing a single time and 2% to 2.5% taken by the ten largest. The specimen sequenced was PBMCs. These receptor sequences come from a man aged 30 to 45 in good health and CMV-seronegative. Both conserved end residues are part of each CDR3. Each record gives: J gene, V gene, D gene, clone size, CDR3 protein, CDR3 DNA. D genes are given only for firm matches. Not every row has a clone size; where given, it reads once, few, many or a size class.

>TRBJ1-4|TRBV5-6|TRBD1|-
CASNPTGTGGEKLFF
TGTGCCAGCAACCCAACCGGGACAGGGGGCGAAAAACTGTTTTTT
>TRBJ2-7|TRBV6-1|TRBD2|-
CASSLTSGRPYEQYF
TGTGCCAGCAGTTTGACTAGCGGGAGGCCCTACGAGCAGTACTTC
>TRBJ1-1|TRBV30|-|-
CAWSVRREGTEAFF
TGTGCCTGGAGTGTACGAAGGGAGGGCACTGAAGCTTTCTTT
>TRBJ1-1|TRBV14|-|-
CASSPNLLQVNTEAFF
TGTGCCAGCAGCCCAAATCTACTACAGGTTAACACTGAAGCTTTCTTT
>TRBJ1-4|TRBV28|-|-
CASSLAGVGEKLFF
TGTGCCAGCAGTTTAGCAGGGGTGGGGGAAAAACTGTTTTTT
>TRBJ2-3|TRBV6-4|-|-
CASSAGTSTDTQYF
TGTGCCAGCAGTGCCGGGACTAGCACAGATACGCAGTATTTT
>TRBJ1-6|TRBV28|-|-
CASYSTAGDNSPLHF
TGTGCCAGCTATAGTACGGCAGGGGATAATTCACCCCTCCACTTT
>TRBJ1-5|TRBV7-9|-|-
CASSPEAGVESNQPQHF
TGTGCCAGCAGCCCCGAGGCAGGGGTTGAAAGCAATCAGCCCCAGCATTTT
>TRBJ2-7|TRBV5-4|-|-
CASSLPGVYEQYF
TGTGCCAGCAGCTTGCCGGGGGTCTACGAGCAGTACTTC
>TRBJ1-1|TRBV7-9|TRBD1|-
CASSRAGTGEDTEAFF
TGTGCCAGCAGCCGAGCCGGGACAGGGGAAGACACTGAAGCTTTCTTT
>TRBJ1-2|TRBV6-1|-|-
CASSEMGGNTNYGYTF
TGTGCCAGCAGTGAGATGGGGGGGAACACTAACTATGGCTACACCTTC
>TRBJ2-1|TRBV19|-|-
CASSMSRFNEQFF
TGTGCCAGTAGTATGAGCCGGTTCAATGAGCAGTTCTTC
>TRBJ2-1|TRBV28|-|-
CASSFEVNNEQFF
TGTGCCAGCAGTTTCGAGGTTAACAATGAGCAGTTCTTC
>TRBJ2-4|TRBV9|TRBD1|-
CASSDQGQGKNIQYF
TGTGCCAGCAGCGATCAGGGACAGGGAAAAAACATTCAGTACTTC
>TRBJ1-1|TRBV29-1|-|-
CSVGLGSSEAFF
TGCAGCGTTGGCTTGGGGAGTAGCGAAGCTTTCTTT
>TRBJ1-3|TRBV28|TRBD1|once
CASSSQGSGVRNTIYF
TGTGCCAGCAGTTCACAGGGGAGCGGTGTCCGAAACACCATATATTTT
>TRBJ2-6|TRBV5-1|-|-
CASSWAGDGANVLTF
TGCGCCAGCAGCTGGGCAGGGGACGGGGCCAACGTCCTGACTTTC
>TRBJ2-7|TRBV29-1|TRBD1|once
CSVEDRGTSYEQYF
TGCAGCGTTGAAGACAGGGGGACCTCCTACGAGCAGTACTTC
>TRBJ2-7|TRBV14|TRBD1|few
CASSQEPRDRPWGQQYF
TGTGCCAGCAGCCAAGAACCACGGGACAGGCCCTGGGGCCAGCAGTACTTC
>TRBJ1-1|TRBV28|-|once
CASSTPGNTEAFF
TGTGCCAGCAGTACCCCAGGGAACACTGAAGCTTTCTTT
>TRBJ1-1|TRBV4-1|TRBD1|-
CASSQKQGAEAFF
TGCGCCAGCAGCCAAAAACAGGGGGCTGAAGCTTTCTTT
>TRBJ1-4|TRBV28|-|-
CASRPLTRTDNEKLFF
TGTGCCAGCAGACCTCTTACCAGGACAGATAATGAAAAACTGTTTTTT
>TRBJ2-7|TRBV27|TRBD1|-
CASSPGTGGFEQYF
TGTGCCAGCAGTCCGGGGACAGGGGGCTTTGAGCAGTACTTC
>TRBJ2-7|TRBV6-6|-|-
CASTSAYEQYF
TGTGCCAGCACTAGCGCCTACGAGCAGTACTTC
>TRBJ1-6|TRBV5-1|-|-
CASSREGIGSPLHF
TGCGCCAGCAGCCGTGAGGGCATTGGTTCACCCCTCCACTTT
>TRBJ2-3|TRBV19|TRBD2|-
CASSRLAGAGYTQYF
TGTGCCAGTAGTAGACTAGCGGGGGCTGGCTATACGCAGTATTTT
>TRBJ1-1|TRBV11-2|-|-
CASSSRVRGKLEAFF
TGTGCCAGCAGCTCACGTGTCCGGGGGAAACTTGAAGCTTTCTTT
>TRBJ1-2|TRBV9|-|-
CASSGEGANYGYTF
TGTGCCAGCAGCGGGGAAGGGGCTAACTATGGCTACACCTTC
>TRBJ2-1|TRBV7-8|TRBD1|-
CASSLGTGGDEQFF
TGTGCCAGCAGCCTAGGGACAGGCGGGGATGAGCAGTTCTTC
>TRBJ2-7|TRBV2|TRBD2|few
CASRAGLVSYEQYF
TGTGCCAGCAGGGCGGGACTAGTATCCTACGAGCAGTACTTC
>TRBJ2-5|TRBV2|-|-
CASSWAQETQYF
TGTGCCAGCAGTTGGGCCCAAGAGACCCAGTACTTC
>TRBJ2-7|TRBV13|TRBD2|-
CASSSGTRLSYEQYF
TGTGCCAGCAGCTCCGGGACTAGACTAAGCTACGAGCAGTACTTC
>TRBJ2-7|TRBV6-5|-|-
CASIGLRGMYF
TGTGCCAGCATTGGGTTAAGGGGGATGTACTTC
>TRBJ2-1|TRBV5-4|-|once
CASSLAAGNVMDEQFF
TGTGCCAGCAGCTTGGCAGCGGGTAACGTGATGGATGAGCAGTTCTTC
>TRBJ2-2|TRBV4-1|TRBD2|-
CASSQEPSGGSGELFF
TGCGCCAGCAGCCAAGAGCCTAGCGGGGGGTCCGGGGAGCTGTTTTTT
>TRBJ2-5|TRBV5-1|TRBD2|-
CASSVSGGGETQYF
TGCGCCAGCAGCGTTAGCGGGGGGGGAGAGACCCAGTACTTC